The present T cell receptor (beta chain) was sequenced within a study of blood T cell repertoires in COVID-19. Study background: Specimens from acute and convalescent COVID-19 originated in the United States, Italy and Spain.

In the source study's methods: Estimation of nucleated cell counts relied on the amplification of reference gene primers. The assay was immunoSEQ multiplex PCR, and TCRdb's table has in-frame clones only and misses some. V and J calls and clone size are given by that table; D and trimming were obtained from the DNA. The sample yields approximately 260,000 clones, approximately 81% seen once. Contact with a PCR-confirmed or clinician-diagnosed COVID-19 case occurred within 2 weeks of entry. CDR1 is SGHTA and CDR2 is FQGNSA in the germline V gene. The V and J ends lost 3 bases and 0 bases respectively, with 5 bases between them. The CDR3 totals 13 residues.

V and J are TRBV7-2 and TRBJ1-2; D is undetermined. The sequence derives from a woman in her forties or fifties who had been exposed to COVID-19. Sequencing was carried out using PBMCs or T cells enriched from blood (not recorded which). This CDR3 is CASSFSANYGYTF. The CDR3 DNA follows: TGTGCCAGCAGCTTCTCGGCTAACTATGGCTACACCTTC. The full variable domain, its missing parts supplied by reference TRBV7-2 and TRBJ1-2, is GAGVSQSPSNKVTEKGKDVELRCDPISGHTALYWYRQSLGQGLEFLIYFQGNSAPDKSGLPSDRFSAERTGGSVSTLTIQRTQQEDSAVYLCASSFSANYGYTFGSGTRLTVV.